The present TCR beta chain was sequenced within a study of technical replicates of blood from a few donors. The method was immunoSEQ multiplex PCR; TCRdb's version includes in-frame clones alone and lacks a portion of them. The data hold more than 95,000 clones, with around 96% observed a single time. This clonotype originated in a human donor in good health. Sequencing was done on a sample of T cells isolated from PBMCs.

The CDR3 DNA is TGTGCCAGCAGCCAAGAGACTGTTCCACAAGAGACCCAGTACTTC. This codes for CASSQETVPQETQYF. The chain employs TRBV4-2 and TRBJ2-5; D is undetermined. This CDR3 contains 15 residues. The ends were cut back, 0 bases at V and 2 bases at J, with 10 bases in the middle. Per the germline V gene, CDR1 is LGHNA and CDR2 is YNFKEQ.